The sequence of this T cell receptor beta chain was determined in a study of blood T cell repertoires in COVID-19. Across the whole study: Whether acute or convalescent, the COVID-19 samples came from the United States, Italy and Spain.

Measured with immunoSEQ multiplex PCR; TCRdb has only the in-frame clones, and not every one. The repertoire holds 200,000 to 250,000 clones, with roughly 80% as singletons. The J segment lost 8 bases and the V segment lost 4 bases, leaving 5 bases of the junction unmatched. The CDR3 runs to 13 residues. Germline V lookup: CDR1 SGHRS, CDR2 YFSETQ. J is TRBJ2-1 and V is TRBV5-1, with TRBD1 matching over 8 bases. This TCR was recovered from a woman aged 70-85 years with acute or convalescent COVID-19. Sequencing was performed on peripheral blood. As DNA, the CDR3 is TGCGCCAGCAGCATACAGGGGGGAGATGAGCAGTTCTTC. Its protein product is CASSIQGGDEQFF.